These 8 T cell receptor beta chains were sequenced from one sample in a study of T cell changes during pregnancy in multiple sclerosis. Profiling relied on immunoSEQ multiplex PCR, and the TCRdb table lists in-frame clones only, not all of them. The sample lists 30,000 to 35,000 clones, about nine tenths seen once, with over 8.5% in the top ten. The specimen comprised CD8+ T cells from peripheral blood mononuclear cells, sampled before pregnancy. Source of these receptors: a female donor with multiple sclerosis, enrolled in a pregnancy study.

This chain links TRBV19 with TRBJ2-1, with TRBD2 matching 11 bases. Germline V CDR1 and CDR2: LNHDA, SQIVND (reference sequence). V lost 5 bases to trimming and J lost 6 bases; unmatched junction nucleotides: 6. This CDR3 has 15 amino acids. For the CDR3, the DNA is TGTGCCAGTAGTGCGACTAGCGGGACTTTCAATGAGCAGTTCTTC. Translating gives CASSATSGTFNEQFF.

The chain's CDR3 is CASSVATANLYEQYF. CDR3 nucleotides: TGTGCCAGCAGCGTAGCTACAGCTAATTTGTACGAGCAGTACTTC. This chain uses TRBV9 with TRBJ2-7; no firm D call. Trimming removed 0 bases at V and 4 bases at J, with 14 bases between. CDR3 length: 15 amino acids. Germline lookup yields CDR1 SGDLS and CDR2 YYNGEE.

This chain joins TRBV11-2 and TRBJ1-2; D is ambiguous. V was cut by 3 bases and J by 2 bases, with 7 bases left in between. The CDR3 runs 13 residues. Germline CDR1 is SGHAT and CDR2 is FQNNGV. The CDR3 DNA follows: TGTGCCAGCAGCTTTGGCCCCAACTATGGCTACACCTTC. Translating gives CASSFGPNYGYTF.

This clone has just a few counts. The gene calls are TRBV5-6 and TRBJ1-1; no clear D gene. V was cut by 2 bases and J by 3 bases, with 8 bases left in between. Germline assignment: CDR1 SGHDT and CDR2 YYEEEE. The CDR3 is 13 residues long. The CDR3 here is CASSFWRDTEAFF. The CDR3 coding sequence is TGTGCCAGCAGCTTCTGGCGGGACACTGAAGCTTTCTTT.

The rearrangement uses TRBV6-5 and TRBJ1-5; no firm D call. The CDR3 is made up of 15 amino acids. Germline V gives CDR1 MNHEY, CDR2 SVGAGI. V shed 0 bases and J shed 2 bases, with 8 bases lying between them. The CDR3 here is CASSYSEEGNQPQHF. The CDR3 DNA sequence: TGTGCCAGCAGTTACTCGGAAGAGGGCAATCAGCCCCAGCATTTT.

This clone has only one observation. V is TRBV7-9 and J is TRBJ2-1; no reliable D call. The CDR3 is 13 residues long. Trimming removed 2 bases at V and 4 bases at J, with 6 bases between. Per the germline V gene, CDR1 is SEHNR and CDR2 is FQNEAQ (reference sequence). The CDR3 sequence is CASSLQDYNEQFF. The DNA of the CDR3 is TGTGCCAGCAGCTTACAGGATTACAATGAGCAGTTCTTC. Supplemented by reference TRBV7-9 and TRBJ2-1, the full variable domain reads DTGVSQNPRHKITKRGQNVTFRCDPISEHNRLYWYRQTLGQGPEFLTYFQNEAQLEKSRLLSDRFSAERPKGSFSTLEIQRTEQGDSAMYLCASSLQDYNEQFFGPGTRLTVL.

This chain links TRBV2 with TRBJ2-7; 7 bases fit TRBD1. Trimming cost V 4 bases and J 0 bases; bases outside gene matches: 6. CDR3 length equals 15 residues. Germline assignment: CDR1 SNHLY and CDR2 FYNNEI. CDR3 in DNA: TGTGCCAGCAGTGTTCGACAGGGTTACTCCTACGAGCAGTACTTC. Its protein is CASSVRQGYSYEQYF.

The rearrangement joins TRBV30 to TRBJ2-1; 9 bases match TRBD2. The J segment lost 8 bases and the V segment lost 3 bases, leaving 11 bases of the junction unmatched. This CDR3 has 15 residues. Per the germline V gene, CDR1 is GTSNPN and CDR2 is SVGIG (reference sequence). CDR3 DNA sequence: TGTGCCTGGAGAGTAAGTGGCGGGGGGGGATATGAGCAGTTCTTC. Protein: CAWRVSGGGGYEQFF.